This entry lists 28 T cell receptor beta chains sequenced from one sample in a study of regulatory T cells in long-lasting Graves disease. Stated time point: newly diagnosed GD, antithyroid drugs for less than 3 months. Following extraction of RNA from PBMCs, that RNA was used to make the TCR library. Arm-PCR of CDR3 regions and iRepertoire HTBI primers were used to build TCR beta libraries. A single record per CDR3 protein comes from TCRdb applying MiXCR to the multiplex PCR reads. Here the sample spans roughly 510,000 distinct CDR3 sequences, about 16% being singletons. The same sample was also studied in work on T cells in Graves' hyperthyroidism and ophthalmopathy.

The sample here was peripheral blood mononuclear cells (PBMCs), taken at new diagnosis, from a patient treated with antithyroid drugs. The receptors stem from a man aged 18 to 35 with Graves disease.

This clonotype was detected many times. The chain links TRBV12-3 or TRBV12-4 to TRBJ2-7; 7 bases match TRBD2. V shed 3 bases, J shed 3 bases, and the junction held 8 bases outside the gene matches. The CDR3 is 15 amino acids. CDR3 coding DNA: TGTGCCAGCAGTTTCTTGGGGGGGGGACTCTACGAGCAGTACTTC. Protein sequence: CASSFLGGGLYEQYF.

V is TRBV6-1 and J is TRBJ1-1; unclear D gene. Trimming cost V 0 bases and J 5 bases, with 7 bases left between them. Germline CDR1 reads MNHNS; CDR2 reads SASEGT. The length of the CDR3 is 13 residues. DNA for the CDR3: TGTGCCAGCAGTGAAGCACCGGGAACTGAAGCTTTCTTT. Translating gives CASSEAPGTEAFF.

V is TRBV9 and J is TRBJ1-4; D is unresolved. Germline V gene data show CDR1 as SGDLS and CDR2 as YYNGEE. The V gene lost 4 bases and the J gene lost 3 bases, with 13 bases spanning the gap. CDR3 length: 15 amino acids. The CDR3 loop is CASSPRSESNEKLFF. The CDR3 DNA sequence: TGTGCCAGCAGCCCCCGGTCGGAGTCTAATGAAAAACTGTTTTTT.

The chain recombines TRBV29-1 with TRBJ2-3; 9 bases line up with TRBD2. CDR1 is SQVTM and CDR2 is ANQGSEA in the germline V gene. The CDR3 totals 15 residues. Germline trimming cut 6 bases from V and 1 base from J; bases unmatched to any gene: 8. In DNA form, the CDR3 reads TGCAGCGTGCACCCCTCTAGCGGGGGCACAGATACGCAGTATTTT. Its translation: CSVHPSSGGTDTQYF.

This clonotype showed up just a few times. The chain couples TRBV5-1 to TRBJ2-3, with D uncertain. The CDR3 is 14 residues long. CDR1 and CDR2 from the germline V gene are SGHRS and YFSETQ. V lost 4 bases and J lost 0, with 9 bases in between. The CDR3 DNA reads TGCGCCAGCAGCGTACGTATTAGCACAGATACGCAGTATTTT. The encoded protein is CASSVRISTDTQYF.

This clonotype was counted at least ten times. This chain uses TRBV27 with TRBJ2-7; D is ambiguous. The CDR3 totals 14 residues. CDR1 and CDR2 (germline): MNHEY, SMNVEV (reference sequence). The ends were cut back, 5 bases at V and 7 bases at J, with 18 bases in the middle. The chain's CDR3 is CASSPVTVGWEQYF. The CDR3 coding sequence is TGTGCCAGCAGTCCAGTCACAGTGGGTTGGGAGCAGTACTTC.

This clonotype was found many times. The chain employs TRBV28 and TRBJ2-3; no clear D gene. V was shortened by 10 bases and J by 0 bases, with 14 bases between the two germline ends. The CDR3 is 14 residues long. CDR1 and CDR2 from the germline V gene are MDHEN and SYDVKM. CDR3 nucleotides: TGTGCCACCATGAACTCGCTTAGCACAGATACGCAGTATTTT. Its protein is CATMNSLSTDTQYF.

In this sample, this clonotype turned up many times. The V gene is TRBV20-1, the J gene TRBJ2-7; no firm D call. V lost 5 bases to trimming and J lost 5 bases, with 13 bases between them. The CDR3 spans 12 residues. Germline V gene lookup returns CDR1 DFQATT and CDR2 SNEGSKA (reference sequence). The CDR3 is CSADKGRDEQYF. DNA of the CDR3: TGCAGTGCTGATAAGGGCCGGGACGAGCAGTACTTC.

With respect to this clonotype: An end of the junction differs from the germline gene, which may be a read error. The CDR3 DNA follows: TGTGCCGGCAGCCGAAGTGGGGGTGAGCAGTTCTTC. Protein: CAGSRSGGEQFF. The V and J genes are TRBV11-2 and TRBJ2-1, with D perhaps matching TRBD1 or TRBD2 (5 bases each). The CDR3 is made up of 12 amino acids. Germline loops: CDR1 SGHAT, CDR2 FQNNGV.

This clonotype was detected a few times. At one of its ends the junction is not consistent with the germline gene, which may arise from a read error. J is TRBJ1-4 and V is TRBV4-1; the D is unclear. The CDR3 has 11 residues. Germline CDR1 and CDR2: MGHRA and YSYEKL. The CDR3 loop reads CASSSNGRATF. The DNA of the CDR3 is TGCGCCAGCAGCTCAAATGGCAGAGCGACATTT.

The CDR3: CASSRQTGVPPFF. CDR3 sequence (DNA): TGTGCCAGCAGCCGCCAAACCGGCGTTCCCCCGTTCTTC. J is TRBJ2-1 and V is TRBV7-3, with D uncertain. The CDR3 has 13 amino acids. V was clipped by 5 bases and J by 15 bases, with 20 bases between them. CDR1 and CDR2 (germline): SGHTA, FQGTGA.

This chain links TRBV10-3 with TRBJ1-4, with a weak D call TRBD1 (5 bases). The CDR3 is made up of 13 amino acids. The V and J ends lost 4 bases and 5 bases respectively, with 8 bases between them. The germline CDR1 and CDR2 sequences are ENHRY and SYGVKD. CDR3: CAISAQVNEKLFF. The CDR3 DNA is TGTGCCATCAGTGCACAGGTGAATGAAAAACTGTTTTTT.

In regard to this clonotype: This could be a read error, since a much larger clone is one nucleotide away. In this CDR3 the conserved last residue, phenylalanine or tryptophan, is missing, so a read error is likely. V usage is TRBV29-1 and J usage is TRBJ2-5, with TRBD2 as a possible D gene (7 bases). CDR3 length: 11 amino acids. Germline V gives CDR1 SQVTM, CDR2 ANQGSEA. V was cut by 7 bases and J by 7 bases, with 13 bases left in between. The CDR3 sequence is CSASGGGTQYL. For the CDR3, the DNA is TGCAGCGCCTCGGGGGGCGGGACCCAGTACCTC.

This clonotype was counted many times. CDR3 in DNA: TGTGCCAGCTCCGAAGGGGCTGGCTATGGCTACACCTTC. Amino acid sequence: CASSEGAGYGYTF. The chain is built from TRBV18 and TRBJ1-2, with TRBD1 as a possible D gene (5 bases). Trimming left V 6 bases short and J 4 bases short, with 12 bases between. Germline V gene sequence: CDR1 KGHSH, CDR2 LQKENI. The CDR3 spans 13 residues.

Concerning this clonotype itself: With a much larger clone just one base away, this may be a read error. No conserved phenylalanine or tryptophan is present at the end of the CDR3, so a read error is the likely explanation. The V call is TRBV19, the J call TRBJ2-1; unclear D gene. The V and J ends lost 1 base and 3 bases respectively, with 10 bases between them. Germline-derived CDR1 and CDR2 are LNHDA and SQIVND (reference sequence). The CDR3 has 15 residues. CDR3 DNA: TGTGCCAGTAGTATAGCCGGACCAGGCTACAATGAGCAGTTCCTC. Its translation: CASSIAGPGYNEQFL.

This clonotype occurred a few times. J is TRBJ2-5 and V is TRBV6-1, with TRBD1 identical over 7 bases. V trimming: 4 bases; J trimming: 7 bases; junction bases outside the gene matches: 6. Germline CDR1 and CDR2: MNHNS and SASEGT. The CDR3 loop spans 13 amino acids. CDR3 sequence: CASSGQGSGTQYF. For the CDR3, the DNA is TGTGCCAGCAGTGGACAGGGTTCGGGGACCCAGTACTTC.

This clonotype came up many times. This sequence joins TRBV3-1 and TRBJ1-4, with D uncertain. V dropped 4 bases and J dropped 12 bases, with 15 bases sitting between them. This CDR3 comprises 13 residues. CDR1 is LGHDT and CDR2 is YNNKEL in the germline V gene (reference sequence). CDR3 nucleotides: TGTGCCAGCAGCCGGGCGGCAGGAGTAGAACTGTTTTTT. It codes for CASSRAAGVELFF.

This clonotype was seen repeatedly, ten times or more. This chain connects TRBV29-1 to TRBJ2-5; D remains unclear. CDR1 is SQVTM, CDR2 ANQGSEA, per germline. With 6 bases removed from V and 3 bases from J, the gap between germline ends came to 5 bases. The CDR3 extends over 10 amino acids. Here the CDR3 DNA reads TGCAGCGTATGGAAAGAGACCCAGTACTTC. This sequence encodes CSVWKETQYF.

The table lists this clonotype with a few counts. Since a much larger clone is just one base distant, this may be a read error. This CDR3 fails to terminate in the conserved phenylalanine or tryptophan, so it likely reflects a read error. The CDR3 sequence: CASSLVTDTQYS. The CDR3 nucleotides read TGCGCCAGCAGCTTGGTCACAGATACGCAGTATTCT. V gene TRBV5-1 combines with J gene TRBJ2-3, with D unclear. CDR3 size: 12 residues. The V and J ends lost 0 bases and 2 bases respectively, with 1 base between them. CDR1 and CDR2 from the germline V gene are SGHRS and YFSETQ.

This clonotype was counted a few times. V and J are TRBV11-2 and TRBJ2-2; 9 bases match TRBD1. CDR1 SGHAT and CDR2 FQNNGV come from the germline V gene. J gave up 5 bases and V 1 base, and 5 bases lay outside the gene matches. The CDR3 consists of 16 residues. The CDR3 here is CASSLGQQGATGELFF. CDR3 coding DNA: TGTGCCAGCAGCTTAGGGCAACAGGGGGCAACCGGGGAGCTGTTTTTT. Looking up the rest from reference TRBV11-2 and TRBJ2-2 gives the full variable domain: EAGVAQSPRYKIIEKRQSVAFWCNPISGHATLYWYQQILGQGPKLLIQFQNNGVVDDSQLPKDRFSAERLKGVDSTLKIQPAKLEDSAVYLCASSLGQQGATGELFFGEGSRLTVL.

This clonotype was detected many times. The chain couples TRBV5-1 to TRBJ2-7, with TRBD2 matching 14 bases. J lost 7 bases, V lost 4 bases, and 7 bases had no gene match. Germline CDR1 is SGHRS and CDR2 is YFSETQ. The CDR3 extends over 15 amino acids. The CDR3 spells CASSTGTSGSEEQYF. CDR3 in DNA: TGCGCCAGCAGCACAGGGACTAGCGGGAGTGAAGAGCAGTACTTC.

This clonotype occurred many times. The genes are TRBV5-1 and TRBJ1-1; tentatively, D is TRBD1 (6 bases). This CDR3 is 15 amino acids long. Germline CDR1 reads SGHRS; CDR2 reads YFSETQ. V lost 4 bases and J lost 4, with 17 bases in between. The CDR3 loop reads CASSPGKRGATEAFF. For the CDR3, the DNA is TGCGCCAGCAGCCCCGGAAAAAGGGGGGCCACTGAAGCTTTCTTT. Together with reference TRBV5-1 and TRBJ1-1, the CDR3 gives the full variable domain: KAGVTQTPRYLIKTRGQQVTLSCSPISGHRSVSWYQQTPGQGLQFLFEYFSETQRNKGNFPGRFSGRQFSNSRSEMNVSTLELGDSALYLCASSPGKRGATEAFFGQGTRLTVV.

This clonotype showed up many times. The chain joins TRBV28 to TRBJ2-1; D unresolved. V gave up 7 bases and J gave up 3 bases, with 10 bases separating them. Per the germline V gene, CDR1 is MDHEN and CDR2 is SYDVKM. CDR3 size: 13 residues. Here the CDR3 reads CASTTVNYNEQFF. The CDR3, as DNA: TGTGCCAGCACCACGGTTAACTACAATGAGCAGTTCTTC.

Ten or more counts support this clonotype. This chain links TRBV20-1 with TRBJ1-5; 10 nucleotides match TRBD1. Germline V CDR1 and CDR2: DFQATT, SNEGSKA (reference sequence). With V trimmed by 5 bases and J by 2 bases, 0 bases remained unmatched. The CDR3 runs to 13 residues. The CDR3 loop reads CSAGTGGNQPQHF. CDR3 bases: TGCAGTGCTGGGACAGGGGGCAATCAGCCCCAGCATTTT.

The chain has TRBV19 and TRBJ2-7; 7 bases are shared with TRBD1. The V gene's germline CDR1 is LNHDA and CDR2 SQIVND (reference sequence). V was clipped by 4 bases and J by 2 bases; unmatched bases: 11. This CDR3 has 16 amino acids. Here the CDR3 reads CASSSRQGTFTYEQYF. The CDR3 DNA is TGTGCCAGTAGTAGCCGACAGGGTACTTTTACCTACGAGCAGTACTTC.

The chain carries TRBV5-1 and TRBJ1-2; D is undetermined. The CDR3 is 14 residues long. CDR1 SGHRS and CDR2 YFSETQ come from the germline V gene. V dropped 2 bases and J dropped 8 bases, with 16 bases sitting between them. CDR3 coding DNA: TGCGCCAGCAGCTTTACTGTGGAGTCCTGGGGCTACACCTTC. Residues: CASSFTVESWGYTF. Using reference TRBV5-1 and TRBJ1-2 for the parts outside the CDR3, the full variable domain is KAGVTQTPRYLIKTRGQQVTLSCSPISGHRSVSWYQQTPGQGLQFLFEYFSETQRNKGNFPGRFSGRQFSNSRSEMNVSTLELGDSALYLCASSFTVESWGYTFGSGTRLTVV.

This clonotype occurred many times. The rearrangement links TRBV18 to TRBJ2-1, with D possibly TRBD2 on 5 matching bases. The V and J ends lost 5 bases and 4 bases respectively, with 18 bases between them. The CDR3 runs 16 residues. Germline V gene lookup returns CDR1 KGHSH and CDR2 LQKENI. CDR3 protein: CASSNTPPGEYNEQFF. Written as DNA, the CDR3 is TGTGCCAGCTCAAACACACCCCCCGGGGAATACAATGAGCAGTTCTTC.

This clonotype was detected a few times. V gene TRBV7-9 combines with J gene TRBJ2-5; maybe TRBD2 (5 bases). The V and J ends lost 3 bases and 2 bases respectively, with 10 bases between them. CDR3 length equals 14 residues. Germline values: CDR1 SEHNR, CDR2 FQNEAQ (reference sequence). The DNA of the CDR3 is TGTGCCAGCAGCTTGGAGGCAGAACAAGAGACCCAGTACTTC. As protein: CASSLEAEQETQYF.